The clone carrying this TCR beta chain was counted only a few times. This sample is drawn from a study of blood T cell repertoires in COVID-19. Data came from immunoSEQ multiplex PCR; TCRdb stores just in-frame clones and leaves some out. The sample has hundreds of thousands of clones, 65% to 85% seen once. The CDR3 covers 17 residues. V shed 1 base, J shed 0 bases, and the junction held 7 bases outside the gene matches. Germline V gene lookup returns CDR1 SGDLS and CDR2 YYNGEE. The sequencing sample was made of peripheral blood. The receptor comes from a woman aged 45 to 65 with acute or convalescent COVID-19. V is TRBV9 and J is TRBJ1-3; 7 nucleotides agree with TRBD1. The CDR3 nucleotides are TGTGCCAGCAGCGTAAGGGGACAGATGAGCTCTGGAAACACCATATATTTT. Translating it yields CASSVRGQMSSGNTIYF.